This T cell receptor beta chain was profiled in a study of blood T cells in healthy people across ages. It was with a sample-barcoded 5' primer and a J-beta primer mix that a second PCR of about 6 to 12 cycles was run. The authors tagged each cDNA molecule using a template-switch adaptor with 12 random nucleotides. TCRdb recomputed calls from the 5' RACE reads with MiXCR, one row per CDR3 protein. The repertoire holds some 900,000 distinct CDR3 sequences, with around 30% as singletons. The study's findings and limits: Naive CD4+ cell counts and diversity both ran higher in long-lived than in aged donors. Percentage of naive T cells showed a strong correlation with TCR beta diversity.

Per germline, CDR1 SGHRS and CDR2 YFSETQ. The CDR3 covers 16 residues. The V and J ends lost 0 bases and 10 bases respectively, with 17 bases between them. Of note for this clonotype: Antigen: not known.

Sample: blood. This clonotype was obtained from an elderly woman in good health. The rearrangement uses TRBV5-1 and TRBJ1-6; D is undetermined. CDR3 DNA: TGCGCCAGCAGCTTGGCGTCCCTGTCTGATCAGTCACCCCTCCACTTT. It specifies CASSLASLSDQSPLHF.